The clone carrying this TCR beta chain was observed a handful of times. What it recognizes is unknown. The data are from a study of beta chain features in type 1 diabetes. CDR1 is LNHNV, CDR2 YYDKDF, per germline (reference sequence). V was cut by 1 base and J by 0 bases, with 13 bases left in between. The CDR3 runs 17 residues. Study-level points and caveats: Type 1 diabetes patients had moderately but significantly shorter TCRB CDR3s in all four CD4+ subsets.

The study reverse transcribed the entire isolated RNA, so it sequenced expressed TCRB transcripts. Method: immunoSEQ multiplex PCR; TCRdb's copy keeps in-frame clones and lacks some. The sample contains over 150,000 clones, 10% to 15% of which appear only once. Source material: central memory CD4+ T cells from blood. The TCR was taken from a woman between 18 and 29 years old in good health. The chain is built from TRBV15 and TRBJ2-1; a weak D match, TRBD2 (7 bases). In nucleotides, the CDR3 is TGTGCCACCAGCAGAGGGGGGGGAGGGGGCTCCTACAATGAGCAGTTCTTC. It codes for CATSRGGGGGSYNEQFF.